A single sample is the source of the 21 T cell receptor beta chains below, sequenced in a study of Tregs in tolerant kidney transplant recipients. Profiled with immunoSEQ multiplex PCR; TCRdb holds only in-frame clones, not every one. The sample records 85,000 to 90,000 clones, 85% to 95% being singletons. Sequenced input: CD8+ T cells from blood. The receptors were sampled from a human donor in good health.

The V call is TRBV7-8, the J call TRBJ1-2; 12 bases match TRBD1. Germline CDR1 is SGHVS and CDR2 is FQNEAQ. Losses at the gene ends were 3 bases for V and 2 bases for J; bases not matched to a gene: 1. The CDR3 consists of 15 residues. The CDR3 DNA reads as TGTGCCAGCAGCTTGGGGACAGGGGGCAACTATGGCTACACCTTC. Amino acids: CASSLGTGGNYGYTF. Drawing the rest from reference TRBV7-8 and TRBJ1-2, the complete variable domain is GAGVSQSPRYKVAKRGQDVALRCDPISGHVSLFWYQQALGQGPEFLTYFQNEAQLDKSGLPSDRFFAERPEGSVSTLKIQRTQQEDSAVYLCASSLGTGGNYGYTFGSGTRLTVV.

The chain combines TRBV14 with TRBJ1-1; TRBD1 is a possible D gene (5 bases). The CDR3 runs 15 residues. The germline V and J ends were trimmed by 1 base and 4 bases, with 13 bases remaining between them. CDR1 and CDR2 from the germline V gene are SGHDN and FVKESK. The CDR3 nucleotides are TGTGCCAGCAGCCAAGCGATAGGGGAGGGCACTGAAGCTTTCTTT. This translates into CASSQAIGEGTEAFF. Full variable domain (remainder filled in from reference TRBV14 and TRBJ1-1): EAGVTQFPSHSVIEKGQTVTLRCDPISGHDNLYWYRRVMGKEIKFLLHFVKESKQDESGMPNNRFLAERTGGTYSTLKVQPAELEDSGVYFCASSQAIGEGTEAFFGQGTRLTVV.

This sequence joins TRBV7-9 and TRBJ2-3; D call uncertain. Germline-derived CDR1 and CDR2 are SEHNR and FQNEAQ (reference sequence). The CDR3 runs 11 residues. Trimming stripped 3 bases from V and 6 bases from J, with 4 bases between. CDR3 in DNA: TGTGCCAGCAGCTTCGGGGATACGCAGTATTTT. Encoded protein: CASSFGDTQYF.

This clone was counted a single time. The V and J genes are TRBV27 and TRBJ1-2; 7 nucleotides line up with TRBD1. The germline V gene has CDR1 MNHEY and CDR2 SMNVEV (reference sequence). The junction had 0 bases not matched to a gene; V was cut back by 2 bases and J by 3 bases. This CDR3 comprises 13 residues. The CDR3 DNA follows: TGTGCCAGCAGTTTAGGACAGGACTATGGCTACACCTTC. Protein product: CASSLGQDYGYTF.

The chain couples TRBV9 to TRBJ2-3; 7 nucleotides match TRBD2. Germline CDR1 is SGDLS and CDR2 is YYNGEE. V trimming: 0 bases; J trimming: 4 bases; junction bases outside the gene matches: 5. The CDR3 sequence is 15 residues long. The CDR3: CASSVEAGVSDTQYF. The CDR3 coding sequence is TGTGCCAGCAGCGTAGAGGCGGGGGTATCAGATACGCAGTATTTT.

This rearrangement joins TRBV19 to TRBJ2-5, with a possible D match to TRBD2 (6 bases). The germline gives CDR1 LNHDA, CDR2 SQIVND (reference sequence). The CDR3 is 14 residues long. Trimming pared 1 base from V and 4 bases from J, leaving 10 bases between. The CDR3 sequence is CASSIVVGGETQYF. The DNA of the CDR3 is TGTGCCAGTAGTATAGTGGTCGGGGGAGAGACCCAGTACTTC.

The CDR3 sequence is CASSTMTGGTGELFF. The CDR3 region has the DNA TGTGCCAGCAGCACTATGACAGGCGGAACCGGGGAGCTGTTTTTT. V usage is TRBV5-5 and J usage is TRBJ2-2; D is possibly TRBD1 (6 bases). CDR1 is SGHKS and CDR2 is YYEKEE in the germline V gene (reference sequence). The CDR3 totals 15 residues. V was trimmed by 4 bases and J by 5 bases, leaving 15 bases between them.

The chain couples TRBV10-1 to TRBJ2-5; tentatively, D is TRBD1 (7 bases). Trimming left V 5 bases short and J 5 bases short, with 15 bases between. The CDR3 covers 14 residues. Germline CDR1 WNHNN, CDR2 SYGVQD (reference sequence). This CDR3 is CASSPEGARETQYF. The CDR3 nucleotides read TGCGCCAGCAGTCCGGAGGGGGCGCGTGAGACCCAGTACTTC.

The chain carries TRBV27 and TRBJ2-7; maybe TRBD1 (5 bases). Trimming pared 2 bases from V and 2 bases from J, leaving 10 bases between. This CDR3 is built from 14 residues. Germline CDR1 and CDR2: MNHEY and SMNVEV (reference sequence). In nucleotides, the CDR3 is TGTGCCAGCAGTTTAGGGCAGGGCCCCTACGAGCAGTACTTC. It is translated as CASSLGQGPYEQYF.

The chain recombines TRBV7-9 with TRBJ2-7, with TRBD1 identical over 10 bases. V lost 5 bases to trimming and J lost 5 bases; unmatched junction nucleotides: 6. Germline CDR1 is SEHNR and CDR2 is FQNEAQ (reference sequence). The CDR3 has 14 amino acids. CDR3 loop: CASSTGTGVNEQYF. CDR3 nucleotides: TGTGCCAGCAGCACCGGGACAGGGGTGAACGAGCAGTACTTC.

In DNA, the CDR3 is TGTGCCAGCAGCAAGGGATCCTCAACTAATGAAAAACTGTTTTTT. Translating gives CASSKGSSTNEKLFF. The chain recombines TRBV5-4 with TRBJ1-4; no clear D gene. Germline V gene sequence: CDR1 SGHNT, CDR2 YYREEE (reference sequence). The length of the CDR3 is 15 residues. V dropped 4 bases and J dropped 0 bases, with 10 bases sitting between them.

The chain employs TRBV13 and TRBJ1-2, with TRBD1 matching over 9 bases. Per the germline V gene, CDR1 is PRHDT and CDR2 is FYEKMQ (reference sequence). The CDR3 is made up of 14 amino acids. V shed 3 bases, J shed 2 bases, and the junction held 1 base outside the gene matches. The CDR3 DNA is TGTGCCAGCAGCTTCGGGACAGGGAACTATGGCTACACCTTC. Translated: CASSFGTGNYGYTF.

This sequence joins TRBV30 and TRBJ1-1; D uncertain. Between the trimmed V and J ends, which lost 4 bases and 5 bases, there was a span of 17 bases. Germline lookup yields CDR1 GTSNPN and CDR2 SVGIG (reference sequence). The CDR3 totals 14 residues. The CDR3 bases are TGTGCCTGGAACTCCCGGGGTCAGAGAACTGAAGCTTTCTTT. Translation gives CAWNSRGQRTEAFF.

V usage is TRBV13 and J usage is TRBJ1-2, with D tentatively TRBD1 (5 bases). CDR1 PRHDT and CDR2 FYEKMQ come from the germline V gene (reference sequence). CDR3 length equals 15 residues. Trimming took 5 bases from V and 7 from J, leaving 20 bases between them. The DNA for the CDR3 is TGTGCCAGCAGCCTAAGAGGGACCCAAACTGGTGGCTACACCTTC. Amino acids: CASSLRGTQTGGYTF.

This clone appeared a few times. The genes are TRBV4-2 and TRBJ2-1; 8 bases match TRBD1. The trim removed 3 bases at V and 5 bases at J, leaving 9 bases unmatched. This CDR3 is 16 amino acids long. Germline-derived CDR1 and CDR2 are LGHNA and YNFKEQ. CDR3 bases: TGTGCCAGCAGCCAGATAACAGGGGGTTGGAACAATGAGCAGTTCTTC. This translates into CASSQITGGWNNEQFF.

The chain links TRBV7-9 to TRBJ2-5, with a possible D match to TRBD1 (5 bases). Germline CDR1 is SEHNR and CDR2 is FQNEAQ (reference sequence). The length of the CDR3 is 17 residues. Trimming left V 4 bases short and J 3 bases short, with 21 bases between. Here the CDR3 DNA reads TGTGCCAGCAGCTCAACCTGGGCAGGGCAGGCCGAAGAGACCCAGTACTTC. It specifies CASSSTWAGQAEETQYF.

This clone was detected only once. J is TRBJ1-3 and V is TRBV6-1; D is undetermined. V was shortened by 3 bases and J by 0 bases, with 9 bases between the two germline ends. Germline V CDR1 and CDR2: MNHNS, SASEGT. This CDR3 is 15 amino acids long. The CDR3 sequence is CASSDPAISGNTIYF. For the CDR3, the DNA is TGTGCCAGCAGTGACCCAGCGATCTCTGGAAACACCATATATTTT.

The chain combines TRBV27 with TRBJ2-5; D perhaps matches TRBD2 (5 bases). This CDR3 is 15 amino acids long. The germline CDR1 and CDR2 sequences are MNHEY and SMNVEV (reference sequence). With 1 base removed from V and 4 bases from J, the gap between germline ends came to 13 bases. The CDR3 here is CASSLFGNPGETQYF. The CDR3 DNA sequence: TGTGCCAGCAGTTTATTCGGGAACCCGGGAGAGACCCAGTACTTC.

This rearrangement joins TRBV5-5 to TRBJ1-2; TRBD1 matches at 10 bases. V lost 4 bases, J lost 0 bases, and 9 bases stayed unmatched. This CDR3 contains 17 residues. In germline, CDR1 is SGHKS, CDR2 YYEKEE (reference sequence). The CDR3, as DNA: TGTGCCAGCAGCCTCCGACAGGGGGCCCATACTAACTATGGCTACACCTTC. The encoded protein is CASSLRQGAHTNYGYTF.

This CDR3 is CASSLMSTGARLETQYF. CDR3 sequence (DNA): TGTGCCAGCAGTTTAATGTCCACAGGGGCCCGCTTGGAGACCCAGTACTTC. This chain joins TRBV27 and TRBJ2-5, with TRBD1 matching over 7 bases. CDR3 size: 17 residues. Trimming cost V 2 bases and J 5 bases; bases outside gene matches: 14. The germline gives CDR1 MNHEY, CDR2 SMNVEV (reference sequence).

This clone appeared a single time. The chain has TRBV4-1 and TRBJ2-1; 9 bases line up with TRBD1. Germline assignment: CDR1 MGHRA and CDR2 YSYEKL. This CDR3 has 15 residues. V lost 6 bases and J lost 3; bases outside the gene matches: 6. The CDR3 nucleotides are TGCGCCAGCAGGCCCACAGGGGGCAGCTACAATGAGCAGTTCTTC. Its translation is CASRPTGGSYNEQFF.